This T cell receptor beta chain was sequenced during a study of identical twins. Healthy Caucasian individuals made up all the donors. TCRdb re-called the 5' RACE reads with MiXCR, one entry per CDR3 protein. This sample yields about 730,000 distinct CDR3 sequences, of which around 20% are seen a single time; roughly 4.3% belongs to the top ten. Germline CDR1 SQVTM, CDR2 ANQGSEA. The CDR3 has 12 residues. Trimming cost V 5 bases and J 7 bases; bases outside gene matches: 3. These data were also reused for a study on T cells expressing NK-cell markers. That paper notes: Of the CD8+ T cell pool in over 5 donors, about 1.0-7.0% was accounted for by dominant NKG2C+ clonotypes.

This receptor was identified in a woman aged 18 to 35 in good health. The sample consisted of PBMCs. The chain has TRBV29-1 and TRBJ1-4, with 8 bases identical to TRBD1. The CDR3 reads CSVRTGSEKLFF. The DNA of the CDR3 is TGCAGCGTTAGGACAGGGAGTGAAAAACTGTTTTTT. The full variable domain, completed using reference TRBV29-1 and TRBJ1-4, is SAVISQKPSRDICQRGTSLTIQCQVDSQVTMMFWYRQQPGQSLTLIATANQGSEATYESGFVIDKFPISRPNLTFSTLTVSNMSPEDSSIYLCSVRTGSEKLFFGSGTQLSVL.